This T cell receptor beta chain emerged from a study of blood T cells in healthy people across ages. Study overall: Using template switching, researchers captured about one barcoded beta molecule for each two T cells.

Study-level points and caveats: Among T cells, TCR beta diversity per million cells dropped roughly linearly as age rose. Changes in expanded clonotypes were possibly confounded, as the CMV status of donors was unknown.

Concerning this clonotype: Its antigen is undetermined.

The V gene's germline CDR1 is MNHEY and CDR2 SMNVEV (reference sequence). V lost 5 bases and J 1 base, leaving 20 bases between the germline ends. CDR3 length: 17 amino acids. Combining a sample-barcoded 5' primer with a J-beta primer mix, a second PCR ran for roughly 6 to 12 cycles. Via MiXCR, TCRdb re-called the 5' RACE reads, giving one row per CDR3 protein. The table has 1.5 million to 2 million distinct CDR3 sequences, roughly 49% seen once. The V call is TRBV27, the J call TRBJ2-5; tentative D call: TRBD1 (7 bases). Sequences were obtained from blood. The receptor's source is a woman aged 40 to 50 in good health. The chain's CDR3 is CASSPIRTGGSQETQYF. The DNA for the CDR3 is TGTGCCAGCAGTCCCATCCGGACAGGAGGGTCCCAAGAGACCCAGTACTTC.